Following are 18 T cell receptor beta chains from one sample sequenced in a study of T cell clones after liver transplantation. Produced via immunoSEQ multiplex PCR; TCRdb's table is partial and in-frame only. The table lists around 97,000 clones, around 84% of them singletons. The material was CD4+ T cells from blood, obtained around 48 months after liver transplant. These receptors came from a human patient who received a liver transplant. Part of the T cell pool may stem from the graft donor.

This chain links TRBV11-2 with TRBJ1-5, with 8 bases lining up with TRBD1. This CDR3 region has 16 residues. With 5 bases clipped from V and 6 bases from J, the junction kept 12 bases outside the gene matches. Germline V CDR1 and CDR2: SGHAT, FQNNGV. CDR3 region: CASSQGGRGRFQPQHF. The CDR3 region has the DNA TGTGCCAGCAGCCAGGGGGGCAGGGGGCGGTTTCAGCCCCAGCATTTT.

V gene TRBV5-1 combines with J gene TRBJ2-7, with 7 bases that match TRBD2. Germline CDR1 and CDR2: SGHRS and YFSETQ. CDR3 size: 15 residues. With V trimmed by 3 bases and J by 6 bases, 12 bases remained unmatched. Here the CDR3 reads CASSSLASGPTEQYF. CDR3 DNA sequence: TGCGCCAGCAGCTCTTTGGCTAGCGGCCCTACCGAGCAGTACTTC.

DNA of the CDR3: TGTGCCAGTAAAACCGGGGGGCGAAGCAATCAGCCCCAGCATTTT. Its translation: CASKTGGRSNQPQHF. The chain is built from TRBV19 and TRBJ1-5; possible D gene TRBD1, 6 bases. Trimming pared 7 bases from V and 1 base from J, leaving 14 bases between. The CDR3 is made up of 15 amino acids. Germline V gives CDR1 LNHDA, CDR2 SQIVND (reference sequence).

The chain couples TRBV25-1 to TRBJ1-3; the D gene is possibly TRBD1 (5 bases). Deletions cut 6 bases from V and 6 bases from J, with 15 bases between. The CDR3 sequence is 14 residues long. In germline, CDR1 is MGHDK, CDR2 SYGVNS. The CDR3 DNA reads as TGTGCCAGCAGCCGGGGCGGAGGAGCAAACACCATATATTTT. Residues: CASSRGGGANTIYF.

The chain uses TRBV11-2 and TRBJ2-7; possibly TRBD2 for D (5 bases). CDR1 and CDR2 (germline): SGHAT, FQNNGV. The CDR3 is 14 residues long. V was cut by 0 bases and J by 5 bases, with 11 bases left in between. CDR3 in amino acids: CASSLERGINEQYF. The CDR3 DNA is TGTGCCAGCAGCTTAGAACGAGGGATCAACGAGCAGTACTTC. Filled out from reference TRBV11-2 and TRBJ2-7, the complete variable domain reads EAGVAQSPRYKIIEKRQSVAFWCNPISGHATLYWYQQILGQGPKLLIQFQNNGVVDDSQLPKDRFSAERLKGVDSTLKIQPAKLEDSAVYLCASSLERGINEQYFGPGTRLTVT.

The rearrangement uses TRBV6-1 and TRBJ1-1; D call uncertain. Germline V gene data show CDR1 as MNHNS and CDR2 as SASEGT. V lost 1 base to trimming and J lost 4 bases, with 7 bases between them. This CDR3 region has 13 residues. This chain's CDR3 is CASSEGGPTEAFF. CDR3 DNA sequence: TGTGCCAGCAGTGAAGGAGGGCCCACTGAAGCTTTCTTT.

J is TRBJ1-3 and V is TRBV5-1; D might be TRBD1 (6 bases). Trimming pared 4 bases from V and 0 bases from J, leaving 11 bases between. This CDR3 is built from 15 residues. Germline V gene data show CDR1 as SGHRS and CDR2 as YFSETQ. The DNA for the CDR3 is TGCGCCAGCAGCCCGGGCAGGGGCTCTGGAAACACCATATATTTT. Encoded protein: CASSPGRGSGNTIYF.

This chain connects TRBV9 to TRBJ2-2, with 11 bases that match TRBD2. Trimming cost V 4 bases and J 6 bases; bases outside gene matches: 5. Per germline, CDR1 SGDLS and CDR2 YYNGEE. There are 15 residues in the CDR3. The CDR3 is CASSFSGRAPGELFF. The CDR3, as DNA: TGTGCCAGCAGCTTTAGCGGGAGGGCCCCCGGGGAGCTGTTTTTT.

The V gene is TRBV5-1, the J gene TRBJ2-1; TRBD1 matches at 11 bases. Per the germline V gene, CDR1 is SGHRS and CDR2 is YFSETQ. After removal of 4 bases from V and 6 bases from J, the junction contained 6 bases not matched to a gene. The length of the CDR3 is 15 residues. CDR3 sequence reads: CASSRPGQGANEQFF. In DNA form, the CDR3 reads TGCGCCAGCAGCCGTCCCGGACAGGGGGCCAATGAGCAGTTCTTC.

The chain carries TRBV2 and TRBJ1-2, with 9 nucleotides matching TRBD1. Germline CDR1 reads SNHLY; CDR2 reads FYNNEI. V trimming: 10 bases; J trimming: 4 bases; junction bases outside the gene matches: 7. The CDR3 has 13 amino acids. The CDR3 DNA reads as TGTGCCACCGGGGGACAGGGCCTCTATGGCTACACCTTC. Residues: CATGGQGLYGYTF.

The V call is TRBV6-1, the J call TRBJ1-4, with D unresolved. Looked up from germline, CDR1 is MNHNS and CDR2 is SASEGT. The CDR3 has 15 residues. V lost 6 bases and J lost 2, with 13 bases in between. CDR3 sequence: CASSRLTGTNEKLFF. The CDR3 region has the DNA TGTGCCAGCAGCAGACTGACGGGTACTAATGAAAAACTGTTTTTT.

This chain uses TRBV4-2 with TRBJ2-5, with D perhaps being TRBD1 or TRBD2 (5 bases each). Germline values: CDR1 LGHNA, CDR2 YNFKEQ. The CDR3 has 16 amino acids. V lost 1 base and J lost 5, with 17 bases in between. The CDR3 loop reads CASSQGVQGVQETQYF. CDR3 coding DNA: TGTGCCAGCAGCCAAGGTGTTCAGGGAGTCCAGGAGACCCAGTACTTC.

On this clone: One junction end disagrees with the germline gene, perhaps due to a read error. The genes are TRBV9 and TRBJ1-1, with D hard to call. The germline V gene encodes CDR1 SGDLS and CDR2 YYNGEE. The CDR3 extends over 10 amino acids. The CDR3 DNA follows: TGTGCCAGCAGCGTAAGACCCCCAGAGTTT. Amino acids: CASSVRPPEF.

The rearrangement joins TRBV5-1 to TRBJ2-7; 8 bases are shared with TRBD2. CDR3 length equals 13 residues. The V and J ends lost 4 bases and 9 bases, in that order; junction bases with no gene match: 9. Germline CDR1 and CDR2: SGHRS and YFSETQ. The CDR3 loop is CASSREGLQRQYF. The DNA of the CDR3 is TGCGCCAGCAGCCGGGAGGGTCTTCAACGGCAGTACTTC.

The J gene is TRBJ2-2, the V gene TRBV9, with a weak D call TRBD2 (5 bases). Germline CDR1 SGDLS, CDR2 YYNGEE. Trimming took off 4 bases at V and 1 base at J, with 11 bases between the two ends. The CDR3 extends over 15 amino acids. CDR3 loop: CASSPTRVNTGELFF. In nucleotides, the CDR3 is TGTGCCAGCAGCCCGACGAGGGTGAACACCGGGGAGCTGTTTTTT.

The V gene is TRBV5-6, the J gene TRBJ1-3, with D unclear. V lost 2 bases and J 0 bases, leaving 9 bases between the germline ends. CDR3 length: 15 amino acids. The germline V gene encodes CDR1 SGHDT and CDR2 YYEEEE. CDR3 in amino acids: CASSFSLSSGNTIYF. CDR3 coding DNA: TGTGCCAGCAGCTTCAGTCTGAGCTCTGGAAACACCATATATTTT.

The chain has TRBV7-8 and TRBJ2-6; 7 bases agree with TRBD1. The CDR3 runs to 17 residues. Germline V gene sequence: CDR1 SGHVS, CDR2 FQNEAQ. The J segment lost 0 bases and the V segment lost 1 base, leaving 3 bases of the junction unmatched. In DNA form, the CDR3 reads TGTGCCAGCAGCTTAGGCGGACAGGCCTCTGGGGCCAACGTCCTGACTTTC. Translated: CASSLGGQASGANVLTF.

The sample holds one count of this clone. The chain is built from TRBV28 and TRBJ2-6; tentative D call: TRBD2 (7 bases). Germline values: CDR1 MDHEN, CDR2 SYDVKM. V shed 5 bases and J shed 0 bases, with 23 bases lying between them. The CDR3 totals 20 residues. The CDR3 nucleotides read TGTGCCAGCAGTCCGGCCCGAGGGGGGGCGTCCCTCTCTGGGGCCAACGTCCTGACTTTC. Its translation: CASSPARGGASLSGANVLTF.